This T cell receptor beta chain was documented in a study of blood T cell repertoires in COVID-19. In germline, CDR1 is SGHKS, CDR2 YYEKEE (reference sequence). The V end lost 4 bases, the J end lost 5 bases, and 24 bases lay between the germline ends. The CDR3 spans 17 residues. Repertoires were generated with immunoSEQ multiplex PCR, while TCRdb's copy carries only in-frame clones and drops some. The sample has approximately 110,000 clones; 85% are singletons. V and J are TRBV5-5 and TRBJ1-1; D might be TRBD1 (5 bases). This sequence was found in a human donor in a cohort sampled during active COVID-19. The sample consisted of peripheral blood. For the CDR3, the DNA is TGTGCCAGCAGCGGGGCCACCCAAATTTTCCTTGGAACTGAAGCTTTCTTT. Protein sequence: CASSGATQIFLGTEAFF.